This TCR beta chain emerged from a study of blood T cell repertoires in COVID-19 (TCRdb year 2020). In terms of the full investigation: The collaborator samples originated in the United States, Italy and Spain and spanned the acute and convalescent phases of COVID-19. The prospective study material was composed of cDNA or gDNA derived from T cells, B-cell-depleted T cells, or PBMCs. Deeply sampled blood TCRbeta repertoires from subjects exposed to, actively infected with, or recovered from COVID-19 were included in the dataset. The repertoires were released in a freely available public database intended as a resource for research on the immune response to SARS-CoV-2. Samples were obtained from the ongoing ImmuneRACE study (first 160 participants) and from about 1,300 subjects provided by 6 global collaborators. Nearly every sample came with metadata listing a de-identified subject ID, COVID-19 status, age in years and sex. Where available, HLA class I and class II types were taken from metadata supplied by the sample provider and were not determined by assay-based typing.

General findings and caveats noted by the study authors: How much clinical and demographic metadata was included differed by source and by participant, and the metadata was provided uncurated.

According to the germline V gene (reference sequence), CDR1 reads MNHEY and CDR2 reads SMNVEV. Compared with germline, V lacks 6 bases and J lacks 1 base; bases without a gene match: 6. Reading from cysteine to phenylalanine, the CDR3 counts 14 amino acids. Left in the record is the CDR3 DNA by itself, 42 bases read in frame from the first base. TCRbeta CDR3 regions were amplified from genomic DNA using the immunoSEQ Assay, a bias-controlled multiplex PCR. Turning to the authors' computational methods: The number of nucleated cells in each sample was estimated by amplification of reference gene primers within the assay. To quantify the absolute abundance of each unique TCRbeta CDR3 rearrangement, sequence reads were collapsed and filtered. For each sample, productive Simpson clonality was calculated as the square root of Simpson's diversity index across productive rearrangements. The table was pulled from immuneACCESS by TCRdb, which kept in-frame rearrangements only. Such tables lose some clones; where checked, under half of the loss comes from unresolved V genes, and the rest has no known cause. The V and J calls and clone size were taken over from that table, and D and trimming were inferred from the DNA. The sample profile shows over 250,000 clones; approximately 89% of them were found once. The ten largest clonotypes hold 1.9% of the sample.

Participants in the prospective study were enrolled through a virtual design, were aged roughly 18 to 90 years, and lived in 20 to 30 United States geographic areas. Cohort assignment in the prospective study relied on participant-reported clinical history from a screening survey and a study questionnaire. Recovered participants in ImmuneRACE Cohort 3 were defined as having two consecutive negative NP/OP PCR tests, clearance from a healthcare professional, or resolution of symptoms. Each participant in the prospective study had whole blood, serum and a nasopharyngeal or oropharyngeal swab collected by mobile phlebotomists. Over an approximately two-month period, participants in the prospective study had the option of providing additional blood draws and questionnaires. Prospective study blood samples were shipped either frozen or at room temperature before DNA extraction. On this clone itself: Its antigen is not yet known. Base qualities were left out, and no much larger clone turns up one base away.

The chain is made from TRBV27 and TRBJ2-7, with 7 junctional bases fitting TRBD2. The material sequenced was PBMCs or T cells enriched from blood (not recorded which). This clonotype originated in a woman aged 60 to 75 who had recovered from COVID-19. The DNA sequence is TGTGCCAGCAGCTCATGGGAGGGGTCCTACGAGCAGTACTTC. The resulting protein is CASSSWEGSYEQYF.